The 9 T cell receptor beta chains presented below share a single source sample, sequenced in a study of blood T cell repertoires in COVID-19. Produced via immunoSEQ multiplex PCR; TCRdb's table is partial and in-frame only. The table shows around 150,000 clones, with roughly 90% occurring only once. Sequenced: peripheral blood. Receptor source: a woman in her fifties or sixties with active or convalescent COVID-19.

The genes are TRBV18 and TRBJ2-1; 7 nucleotides line up with TRBD1. The CDR3 length is 15 residues. Looked up from germline, CDR1 is KGHSH and CDR2 is LQKENI. J lost 3 bases, V lost 1 base, and 3 bases had no gene match. In DNA form, the CDR3 reads TGTGCCAGCTCACCACAGGGGGCCCTCTACAATGAGCAGTTCTTC. As protein: CASSPQGALYNEQFF.

The V gene is TRBV19, the J gene TRBJ1-5, with D unresolved. Looked up from germline, CDR1 is LNHDA and CDR2 is SQIVND (reference sequence). The V end lost 3 bases, the J end lost 0 bases, and 9 bases lay between the germline ends. The CDR3 has 15 residues. The CDR3 spells CASSIAGYSNQPQHF. CDR3 nucleotide sequence: TGTGCCAGTAGTATCGCGGGTTATAGCAATCAGCCCCAGCATTTT.

The chain joins TRBV3-1 (or the pseudogene TRBV3-2) to TRBJ1-2; D unclear. The CDR3 contains 15 residues. The V and J ends lost 1 base and 5 bases respectively, with 14 bases between them. Germline loops: CDR1 LGHDT, CDR2 YNNKEL (reference sequence). CDR3 amino acids: CASSQGGGLGYGYTF. The CDR3 DNA sequence: TGTGCCAGCAGCCAAGGCGGCGGGTTAGGGTATGGCTACACCTTC.

This clone has a single count. The chain recombines TRBV7-9 with TRBJ2-7; D is unresolved. V was pared by 4 bases and J by 3 bases, with 16 bases between. CDR3 length: 15 residues. Germline V lookup: CDR1 SEHNR, CDR2 FQNEAQ (reference sequence). The CDR3: CASSSQADEGYEQYF. The CDR3 nucleotides are TGTGCCAGCAGCTCCCAGGCAGATGAAGGCTACGAGCAGTACTTC.

J is TRBJ2-7 and V is TRBV7-3; no definite D call. The CDR3 spans 13 residues. CDR1 is SGHTA and CDR2 is FQGTGA in the germline V gene. V was pared by 5 bases and J by 1 base, with 9 bases between. The CDR3 nucleotides are TGTGCCAGCAGCCCTGGCCAGTCCTACGAGCAGTACTTC. It yields the protein CASSPGQSYEQYF. Looking up the rest from reference TRBV7-3 and TRBJ2-7 gives the full variable domain: GAGVSQTPSNKVTEKGKYVELRCDPISGHTALYWYRQSLGQGPEFLIYFQGTGAADDSGLPNDRFFAVRPEGSVSTLKIQRTERGDSAVYLCASSPGQSYEQYFGPGTRLTVT.

In its sample, this clone was seen once. The J gene is TRBJ2-1, the V gene TRBV19; 9 bases line up with TRBD2. In germline, CDR1 is LNHDA, CDR2 SQIVND (reference sequence). The V and J ends lost 4 bases and 4 bases, in that order; junction bases with no gene match: 5. The CDR3 is made up of 15 amino acids. CDR3 protein: CASSKAGGQYNEQFF. CDR3 sequence (DNA): TGTGCCAGTAGTAAAGCGGGGGGACAATACAATGAGCAGTTCTTC.

V gene TRBV11-3 combines with J gene TRBJ2-1, with TRBD1 matching 10 bases. Germline V gene data show CDR1 as SGHNT and CDR2 as YENEEA. The CDR3 contains 13 residues. V trimming: 1 base; J trimming: 10 bases; junction bases outside the gene matches: 1. The CDR3 DNA sequence: TGTGCCAGCAGCTTAGGGGGACAGGGGGAGCAGTTCTTC. It yields the protein CASSLGGQGEQFF.

This clone was seen a handful of times. V is TRBV7-9 and J is TRBJ1-6; a weak D match, TRBD1 (5 bases). Germline V lookup: CDR1 SEHNR, CDR2 FQNEAQ (reference sequence). CDR3 size: 12 residues. The germline V and J ends were trimmed by 5 bases and 9 bases, with 8 bases remaining between them. CDR3 coding DNA: TGTGCCAGCAGCCTGACAGCTTCACCCCTCCACTTT. Its protein product is CASSLTASPLHF. The whole variable domain, filled in from reference TRBV7-9 and TRBJ1-6, reads DTGVSQNPRHKITKRGQNVTFRCDPISEHNRLYWYRQTLGQGPEFLTYFQNEAQLEKSRLLSDRFSAERPKGSFSTLEIQRTEQGDSAMYLCASSLTASPLHFGNGTRLTVT.

The V and J genes are TRBV6-2 or TRBV6-3 and TRBJ1-3; D uncertain. The V end was cut by 0 bases, the J end by 10 bases, with 13 bases between. Germline V gene sequence: CDR1 MNHEY, CDR2 SVGEGT. The CDR3 contains 14 residues. The CDR3 protein is CASSYSTTGVTIYF. As DNA, the CDR3 is TGTGCCAGCAGTTACTCGACGACCGGAGTGACCATATATTTT.